The table lists the clone carrying this T cell receptor (beta chain) with a few counts. Its antigen is undetermined. CDR3 regions were amplified by Arm-PCR using iRepertoire HTBI primers to build TCR beta libraries. TCRdb re-called the multiplex PCR reads through MiXCR, storing one row per CDR3 protein. The sample lists hundreds of thousands of distinct CDR3 sequences, roughly 13% occurring once. This specimen comes from a study of regulatory T cells in long-lasting Graves disease. Points from the study as a whole: Authors noted too few samples as a limitation. There was favoring of TRBV28, TRBJ1-2 and TRBJ2-5 in persistent disease.

Regarding time point: newly diagnosed GD, antithyroid drugs for less than 3 months. Extracted RNA from PBMCs served as the source of the TCR library. Trimming cost V 9 bases and J 0 bases, with 15 bases left between them. Germline CDR1 and CDR2: SGHDN and FVKESK. CDR3 length equals 15 residues. These same data were also listed under a study on T cells in Graves' hyperthyroidism and ophthalmopathy. Turning to that study: HTBI primers were used for first-round RT-PCR of the TCR CDR3.

The chain employs TRBV14 and TRBJ2-4; D is perhaps TRBD1 (6 bases). The material sequenced was peripheral blood mononuclear cells (PBMCs), taken at new diagnosis, from a patient treated with antithyroid drugs. The clonotype originates from a man younger than 40 with Graves disease. The CDR3 nucleotides are TGTGCCAGTGCTCAGGGGAAAAAAGCCAAAAACATTCAGTACTTC. Its protein product is CASAQGKKAKNIQYF.